This T cell receptor beta chain was found in a study of blood T cell repertoires in COVID-19. Assay used: immunoSEQ multiplex PCR; TCRdb lists only in-frame clones, some missing. The sample yields approximately 400,000 clones, about four fifths seen once. CDR1 and CDR2 (germline): SGHRS, YFSETQ. The CDR3 contains 16 residues. Trimming took 0 bases from V and 9 from J; bases not matched to a gene: 10. Sequenced: PBMCs or T cells enriched from blood (not recorded which). The receptor's source is a woman in her forties or fifties who had recovered from COVID-19. The chain joins TRBV5-1 to TRBJ1-4; 8 bases map to TRBD1. Written as DNA, the CDR3 is TGCGCCAGCAGCTTGGTAGCCGGGACAGGTTCGCAAAAACTGTTTTTT. This translates into CASSLVAGTGSQKLFF.